These 2 T cell receptor beta chains came from one sample sequenced in a study of blood T cell repertoires in COVID-19. Produced via immunoSEQ multiplex PCR; TCRdb's table is partial and in-frame only. The sample includes some 250,000 clones, 86% of them seen just once. Sequencing was done on a sample of peripheral blood. The receptors here all came from a woman aged 30 to 39 who had recovered from COVID-19.

The chain combines TRBV9 with TRBJ2-7; TRBD2 agrees at 11 bases. V gave up 4 bases and J gave up 3 bases; unmatched junction bases: 6. The CDR3 totals 15 residues. The V gene's germline CDR1 is SGDLS and CDR2 YYNGEE. The CDR3 here is CASSPRGTSGYEQYF. As DNA, the CDR3 is TGTGCCAGCAGCCCCCGGGGGACTAGCGGCTACGAGCAGTACTTC.

The chain links TRBV19 to TRBJ1-1, with a weak D call TRBD1 (6 bases). CDR3 length: 13 residues. Per germline, CDR1 LNHDA and CDR2 SQIVND (reference sequence). Trimming removed 6 bases from V and 1 base from J, with 9 bases in between. CDR3 sequence (DNA): TGTGCCAGTAGGGACAGTTGGAACACTGAAGCTTTCTTT. This sequence encodes CASRDSWNTEAFF.